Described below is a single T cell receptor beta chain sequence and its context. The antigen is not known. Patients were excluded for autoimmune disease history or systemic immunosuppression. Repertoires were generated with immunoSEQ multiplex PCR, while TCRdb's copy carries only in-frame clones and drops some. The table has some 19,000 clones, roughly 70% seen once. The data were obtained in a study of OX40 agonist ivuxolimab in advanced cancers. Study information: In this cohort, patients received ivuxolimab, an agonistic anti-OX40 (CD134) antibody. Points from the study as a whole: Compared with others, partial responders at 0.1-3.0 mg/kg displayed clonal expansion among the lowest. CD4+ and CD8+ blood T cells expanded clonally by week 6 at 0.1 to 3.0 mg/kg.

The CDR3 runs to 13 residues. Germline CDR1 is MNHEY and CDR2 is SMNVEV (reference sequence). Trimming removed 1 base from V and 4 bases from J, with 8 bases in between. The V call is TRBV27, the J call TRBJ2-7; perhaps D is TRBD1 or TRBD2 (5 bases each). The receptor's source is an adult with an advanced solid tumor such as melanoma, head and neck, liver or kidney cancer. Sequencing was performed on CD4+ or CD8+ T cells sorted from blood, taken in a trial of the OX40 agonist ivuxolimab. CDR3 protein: CASSLWDGYEQYF. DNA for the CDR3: TGTGCCAGCAGTTTATGGGACGGATACGAGCAGTACTTC.